This T cell receptor beta chain was observed in a study of cytomegalovirus exposure and HLA in healthy donors. Study-level findings and limits: A later analysis showed TCR association rates differing by HLA locus, peaking at DRB1 and lowest at HLA-C. Listed as cytomegalovirus-associated were 170 or so TCR beta chains. Association of approximately 16,000 TCR beta sequences with HLA alleles was found at 0.05 false discovery rate in a later analysis.

As to this clone: Its antigen is not identified.

The PCR ran on 60 Vbeta and 13 Jbeta primers. Data came from immunoSEQ multiplex PCR; TCRdb stores just in-frame clones and leaves some out. The sample includes some 180,000 clones, over 65% of them seen just once. The CDR3 runs 14 residues. This sequence joins TRBV21-1 and TRBJ2-7; the tabulated D call, TRBD1, remains unverified against the DNA. TRBV21-1 is a listed pseudogene. This TCR derives from a woman in her sixties in good health and CMV-seropositive. Sequencing was carried out using PBMCs. For the CDR3, the DNA is TGTGCCAGCAGCCAACGGACAGCCTCCTACGAGCAGTACTTC. Translated, it gives CASSQRTASYEQYF.